Listed below are T cell receptor beta chains from one sample, sequenced in a study of Ad26.COV2.S vaccination and SARS-CoV-2 variants. TCRdb's copy holds only in-frame clones and misses some; the assay was immunoSEQ multiplex PCR. The sample contains some 520,000 clones, 87% of which appear only once. Sequencing was performed on peripheral blood, taken in a trial of Ad26.COV2.S vaccine versus placebo. The receptors stem from a person aged 18-65 years who received the Ad26.COV2.S COVID-19 vaccine or a placebo. Each CDR3 is given with its conserved first and last residue. Each record gives: V gene, J gene, clone size, D gene, CDR3 protein, CDR3 DNA. D genes are given only for firm matches. The size entry is marked missing in some rows and otherwise reads once, few, many or a size class.

TRBV6-1	TRBJ1-2	-	-	CASSEASGGVVGYTF	TGTGCCAGCAGTGAAGCTTCTGGGGGCGTCGTCGGCTACACCTTC
TRBV28	TRBJ2-4	-	-	CASSYLFSQNIQYF	TGTGCCAGCAGTTATCTTTTCAGCCAAAACATTCAGTACTTC
TRBV10-3	TRBJ2-7	-	TRBD2	CAISGIVGLAGGSPQYEQYF	TGTGCCATCAGTGGAATTGTGGGTCTAGCGGGAGGATCCCCTCAGTACGAGCAGTACTTC
TRBV7-8	TRBJ2-1	-	-	CASSLVGEQFF	TGTGCCAGCAGCTTAGTAGGGGAGCAGTTCTTC
TRBV2	TRBJ2-5	-	-	CASSRVQETQYF	TGTGCCAGCAGTCGAGTCCAAGAGACCCAGTACTTC
TRBV5-8	TRBJ1-6	-	-	CASSLRGDNSPLHF	TGTGCCAGCAGCTTGAGAGGGGATAATTCACCCCTCCACTTT
TRBV5-4	TRBJ1-2	-	TRBD1	CASSADRVKGYTF	TGTGCCAGCAGCGCGGACAGGGTCAAGGGCTACACCTTC
TRBV6-6	TRBJ1-5	-	-	CAGGQYSNQPQHF	TGTGCCGGGGGGCAGTATAGCAATCAGCCCCAGCATTTT
TRBV28	TRBJ2-7	-	-	CASSLPRDQQYF	TGTGCCAGCAGTTTACCACGGGACCAGCAGTACTTC
TRBV5-1	TRBJ1-4	-	-	CASSWGAQELTNEKLFF	TGCGCCAGCAGCTGGGGGGCGCAGGAGCTAACTAATGAAAAACTGTTTTTT
TRBV10-1	TRBJ1-6	few	TRBD1	CASSGPGQGCGSRNSPLHF	TGCGCCAGCAGTGGTCCGGGACAGGGGTGTGGGAGTAGGAATTCACCCCTCCACTTT
TRBV2	TRBJ2-7	-	TRBD2	CASSTGLAGLYEQYF	TGTGCCAGCAGTACCGGACTAGCGGGACTCTACGAGCAGTACTTC
TRBV14	TRBJ2-7	-	TRBD1	CASSWTGGYEQYF	TGTGCCAGCAGCTGGACAGGGGGCTACGAGCAGTACTTC
TRBV6-5	TRBJ2-6	-	-	CASTSKGSGANVLTF	TGTGCCAGCACTAGTAAAGGGTCGGGGGCCAACGTCCTGACTTTC
TRBV6-5	TRBJ2-1	-	TRBD1	CASSPRTGGLGEQFF	TGTGCCAGCAGCCCCCGGACAGGGGGTTTAGGTGAGCAGTTCTTC
TRBV5-1	TRBJ2-3	-	TRBD1	CASSPRDRAIGTLTDTQYF	TGCGCCAGCAGCCCACGGGACAGGGCGATTGGTACCCTTACAGATACGCAGTATTTT
TRBV10-3	TRBJ2-7	many	-	CAIREQGEQYF	TGTGCCATCAGGGAACAGGGCGAGCAGTACTTC
TRBV9	TRBJ2-1	-	TRBD2	CASSAPGTSGNTEQFF	TGTGCCAGCAGCGCCCCCGGGACTAGCGGGAACACTGAGCAGTTCTTC
TRBV24-1	TRBJ2-1	-	-	CATSDLGPGNEQFF	TGTGCCACCAGTGATTTGGGTCCCGGGAATGAGCAGTTCTTC
TRBV5-4	TRBJ2-1	-	TRBD2	CASSPGLSDPIYNEQFF	TGTGCCAGCAGCCCGGGACTATCCGATCCTATATACAATGAGCAGTTCTTC
TRBV5-1	TRBJ1-2	-	-	CASSLGQDGYTF	TGCGCCAGCAGCTTGGGGCAGGATGGCTACACCTTC
TRBV12-3/TRBV12-4	TRBJ2-7	-	-	CASSLTSGQYF	TGTGCCAGCAGTTTAACGTCGGGGCAGTACTTC
TRBV5-4	TRBJ2-2	-	-	CASSLEQGLLINTGELFF	TGTGCCAGCAGCTTGGAGCAGGGCCTCCTCATTAACACCGGGGAGCTGTTTTTT
TRBV27	TRBJ2-7	-	TRBD2	CASGGGDTYEQYF	TGTGCCAGCGGGGGAGGGGATACCTACGAGCAGTACTTC
TRBV10-3	TRBJ2-4	-	TRBD2	CAISEPGGADIQYF	TGTGCCATCAGTGAGCCGGGAGGGGCCGACATTCAGTACTTC
TRBV9	TRBJ1-1	-	TRBD1	CASSRGGGADTEAFF	TGTGCCAGCAGTAGGGGAGGGGGCGCGGACACTGAAGCTTTCTTT
TRBV5-1	TRBJ1-2	-	TRBD1	CASSFGQATNYGYTF	TGCGCCAGCAGCTTCGGACAGGCAACTAACTATGGCTACACCTTC
TRBV30	TRBJ1-1	-	-	CAWSVPGGFTEAFF	TGTGCCTGGAGTGTCCCGGGGGGCTTTACTGAAGCTTTCTTT
TRBV6-5	TRBJ1-3	-	TRBD1	CASSQTGAGGNTIYF	TGTGCCAGCAGTCAGACAGGGGCGGGTGGAAACACCATATATTTT
TRBV3-1/TRBV3-2	TRBJ2-2	-	-	CASSHYQRRGTGELFF	TGTGCCAGCAGCCATTACCAGCGGAGGGGTACCGGGGAGCTGTTTTTT
TRBV29-1	TRBJ2-7	few	-	CSVSSGTPGGSYEQYF	TGCAGCGTCTCCTCCGGGACACCGGGGGGTAGCTACGAGCAGTACTTC
TRBV19	TRBJ1-5	-	-	CASSSSVDSNQPQHF	TGTGCCAGTAGTAGCAGTGTAGATAGCAATCAGCCCCAGCATTTT
TRBV3-1/TRBV3-2	TRBJ1-1	many	-	CASSQAFGHSGTEAFF	TGTGCCAGCAGCCAAGCCTTCGGGCATTCGGGCACTGAAGCTTTCTTT
TRBV7-2	TRBJ1-5	few	-	CASSAQGGSNQPQHF	TGTGCCAGCAGCGCGCAAGGGGGTTCCAATCAGCCCCAGCATTTT
TRBV2	TRBJ1-2	many	TRBD1	CASSRQGFSLYTF	TGTGCCAGCAGTAGACAGGGATTTAGTCTCTACACCTTC
TRBV13	TRBJ2-1	-	TRBD1	CASSSPGGNEQFF	TGTGCCAGCAGCTCCCCAGGGGGAAATGAGCAGTTCTTC
TRBV4-2	TRBJ2-3	-	-	CASSQRVGFQGDTQYF	TGTGCCAGCAGCCAGAGGGTCGGATTTCAGGGGGATACGCAGTATTTT
TRBV12-3/TRBV12-4	TRBJ1-5	-	-	CASRVDIQPQHF	TGTGCCAGCCGGGTGGATATTCAGCCCCAGCATTTT
TRBV7-2	TRBJ2-1	once	-	CASSLWETLSYNEQFF	TGTGCCAGCAGCTTGTGGGAGACTCTCTCCTACAATGAGCAGTTCTTC
TRBV6-2/TRBV6-3	TRBJ2-2	-	-	CASSYPRGGTGELFF	TGTGCCAGCAGTTACCCCAGGGGTGGCACCGGGGAGCTGTTTTTT
TRBV2	TRBJ1-1	-	TRBD1	CASSGGQNKNTEAFF	TGTGCCAGCAGTGGGGGACAGAACAAGAACACTGAAGCTTTCTTT
TRBV29-1	TRBJ2-3	-	-	CSVAQGTSTDTQYF	TGCAGCGTTGCCCAGGGGACTAGCACAGATACGCAGTATTTT
TRBV11-2	TRBJ2-1	-	-	CASSVMGLVSNEQFF	TGTGCCAGCAGTGTAATGGGACTCGTCTCAAATGAGCAGTTCTTC
TRBV28	TRBJ2-7	-	-	CASSPRGEQYF	TGTGCCAGCAGTCCAAGAGGGGAGCAGTACTTC
TRBV11-2	TRBJ2-7	-	-	CASRAGGTGSYEQYF	TGTGCCAGCAGGGCCGGGGGGACAGGATCCTACGAGCAGTACTTC
TRBV28	TRBJ2-7	-	-	CASSTNFGGRFRAQYF	TGTGCCAGCAGTACGAATTTTGGGGGACGGTTTCGGGCACAGTACTTC
TRBV6-2/TRBV6-3	TRBJ2-6	once	-	CASSSPYSGANVLTF	TGTGCCAGCAGTTCTCCATACTCTGGGGCCAACGTCCTGACTTTC
TRBV18	TRBJ2-5	-	-	CASSPRGGETQYF	TGTGCCAGCTCACCACGTGGAGGGGAGACCCAGTACTTC
TRBV5-6	TRBJ1-4	-	-	CASSLERVRGDEKLFF	TGTGCCAGCAGCTTGGAAAGGGTTCGAGGAGATGAAAAACTGTTTTTT
TRBV7-2	TRBJ1-2	few	-	CASSSPLSGYTF	TGTGCCAGCAGCTCCCCGTTGAGTGGCTACACCTTC
TRBV28	TRBJ2-2	-	TRBD2	CASRPSFTVSGRVGGELFF	TGTGCCAGCAGGCCCTCTTTTACGGTTAGCGGGAGGGTCGGCGGGGAGCTGTTTTTT
TRBV6-4	TRBJ2-2	once	-	CASRWRHTGELFF	TGTGCCAGCAGGTGGAGGCACACCGGGGAGCTGTTTTTT
TRBV19	TRBJ2-3	-	TRBD2	CASSIGTSGRTDTQYF	TGTGCCAGTAGTATAGGGACTAGCGGGAGAACAGATACGCAGTATTTT
TRBV27	TRBJ1-1	once	-	CASSPRDGLEAFF	TGTGCCAGCAGCCCCCGGGACGGACTTGAAGCTTTCTTT
TRBV19	TRBJ2-7	-	TRBD2	CASSGLGLAYEQYF	TGTGCCAGTAGTGGTCTCGGACTAGCCTACGAGCAGTACTTC
TRBV19	TRBJ1-6	-	-	CASSPGGQYSPLHF	TGTGCCAGTAGTCCAGGTGGTCAGTATTCACCCCTCCACTTT
TRBV28	TRBJ1-6	-	-	CASSPGTPNSPLHF	TGTGCCAGCAGTCCTGGGACACCGAATTCACCCCTCCACTTT
TRBV28	TRBJ2-5	-	-	CASSLWARGETQYF	TGTGCCAGCAGTTTATGGGCCAGGGGAGAGACCCAGTACTTC
TRBV6-6	TRBJ1-1	-	-	CASSLTGEGNTEAFF	TGTGCCAGCAGCCTCACGGGGGAAGGGAACACTGAAGCTTTCTTT